The rows below give T cell receptor beta chains drawn from one sample of a study of blood T cell repertoires in COVID-19. Repertoires were generated with immunoSEQ multiplex PCR, while TCRdb's copy carries only in-frame clones and drops some. The data hold about 140,000 clones, with 75% to 85% observed a single time. Material: peripheral blood. Receptor source: a man aged 65 to 85 who had recovered from COVID-19. Each CDR3 is given with its conserved first and last residue. A D gene is named only where the DNA matches it firmly. Only part of the rows carry a size: once, few, many, or a class if the clone is expanded.

d_call clone_size j_call v_call cdr3_nt cdr3_aa
- - TRBJ2-3 TRBV19 TGTGCCAGTAGTATACGTTTTGACAGCCCCACAGATACGCAGTATTTT CASSIRFDSPTDTQYF
TRBD2 few TRBJ2-1 TRBV7-9 TGTGCCAGCAGCCGACTAGCGGGAGCCTGGAATGAGCAGTTCTTC CASSRLAGAWNEQFF
TRBD1 - TRBJ1-1 TRBV11-2 TGTGCCAGCAGCCGACAGGGTTACACTGAAGCTTTCTTT CASSRQGYTEAFF
- - TRBJ1-2 TRBV29-1 TGCAGCGTTGATTGGAGCAGGGGCGATGACTATGGCTACACCTTC CSVDWSRGDDYGYTF
- - TRBJ2-7 TRBV6-5 TGTGCCAGCAGTTACTCCGCCAGGAACTACGAGCAGTACTTC CASSYSARNYEQYF
- few TRBJ2-1 TRBV30 TGTGCCTGGAGTCCGATAGCCTACAATGAGCAGTTCTTC CAWSPIAYNEQFF
TRBD2 - TRBJ2-1 TRBV27 TGTGCCAGCAGTTTATGGGGCGGGAGTACATACAATGAGCAGTTCTTC CASSLWGGSTYNEQFF
TRBD2 - TRBJ2-1 TRBV7-7 TGTGCCAGCAGCCGGTTGACTAGCGGGAGTCATGAGCAGTTCTTC CASSRLTSGSHEQFF
TRBD1 - TRBJ1-1 TRBV29-1 TGCAGCGCAACGACAGGGGGCAACACTGAAGCTTTCTTT CSATTGGNTEAFF
- few TRBJ1-1 TRBV12-3/TRBV12-4 TGTGCCAGCAGAAGGACAACCAACACTGAAGCTTTCTTT CASRRTTNTEAFF
- - TRBJ1-5 TRBV2 TGTGCCAGCAGCGAGGACTTTAGTTTTTATAGCAATCAGCCCCAGCATTTT CASSEDFSFYSNQPQHF
TRBD1 - TRBJ2-7 TRBV7-8 TGTGCCAGCAGCAGAAGACAGGGGGTGACCTCCTACGAGCAGTACTTC CASSRRQGVTSYEQYF
- - TRBJ2-1 TRBV3-1/TRBV3-2 TGTGCCAGCAGCCAGGTCTTCGGGAGCTCCTACAATGAGCAGTTCTTC CASSQVFGSSYNEQFF
- - TRBJ2-3 TRBV5-6 TGTGCCAGCAGCTTGACAGGGTCAGATACGCAGTATTTT CASSLTGSDTQYF
- - TRBJ2-1 TRBV30 TGTGCCTGGAGGAGAGCCTCGAGCTCCTACAATGAGCAGTTCTTC CAWRRASSSYNEQFF
TRBD2 - TRBJ2-5 TRBV20-1 TGCAGTGCTAGTAAAGGACTAGCGGGAGGAGAGACCCAGTACTTC CSASKGLAGGETQYF
- few TRBJ1-5 TRBV6-1 TGTGCCAGCAGTGAAGGGGCCAACCCTCGGCCCCAGCATTTT CASSEGANPRPQHF
TRBD2 few TRBJ2-1 TRBV18 TGTGCCAGCGAACAAACCGGGAGGCAAACCAATGAGCAGTTCTTC CASEQTGRQTNEQFF
TRBD2 - TRBJ2-1 TRBV9 TGTGCCAGCAGCCGGACGGGGGGGCACAATGAGCAGTTCTTC CASSRTGGHNEQFF
TRBD2 - TRBJ2-1 TRBV5-8 TGTGCCGCTGGGGCTAGCGGGAGTAAGTACAATGAGCAGTTCTTC CAAGASGSKYNEQFF
TRBD1 - TRBJ2-1 TRBV25-1 TGTGCCAGCAGTGAATATCTCCAGGGGGCACCGATCTTC CASSEYLQGAPIF
TRBD2 - TRBJ2-1 TRBV7-9 TGTGCCAGCAGCCAAGCGGGGGATGAGCAGTTCTTC CASSQAGDEQFF
- few TRBJ1-3 TRBV7-6 TGTGCCAGCAGCTTAAGCCAAGGAAACACCATATATTTT CASSLSQGNTIYF
TRBD2 once TRBJ2-3 TRBV19 TGTGCCAGTAGTATAGACTCGACTAGCGGCACAGATACGCAGTATTTT CASSIDSTSGTDTQYF